This paragraph covers one T cell receptor (beta chain) sequence. This clonotype appeared a few times. The antigen this receptor binds is unknown. Base qualities are not at hand, and no much larger clone is one base apart. Standard classification criteria for type 1 or type 2 diabetes were met by all diabetic patients, and glucose and C-peptide were assessed by WHO-recommended methods. Donors with other autoimmune diseases or infections within the previous four weeks were excluded from participation. Around 10 milliliters of peripheral blood were drawn from each participant. PBMCs were isolated with LymphoPrep density separation. The data were taken from a study of type 1 and type 2 diabetes patients (dated by TCRdb to the mid-2010s). As for the study more broadly: The cohort comprised about nine type 1 diabetes patients, a few type 2 diabetes patients and roughly 6 nondiabetic controls recruited in China. TCRbeta repertoires were profiled by high-throughput sequencing in the study to compare type 1 diabetes, type 2 diabetes and nondiabetic individuals. Type 2 diabetes patients were used as a disease comparison group for the type 1 diabetes patients. The TCRbeta libraries underwent paired-end sequencing on Illumina HiSeq 2000 or MiSeq instruments. Comparing approximately 20-cycle and 25-cycle amplification showed similar V gene usage, suggesting similar primer efficiencies and random PCR bias. A total of some 19,000,000 paired-end reads were generated across the whole study. Across the study, CD4+ and CD8+ T cells were positively selected from PBMCs using CD4 or CD8 MicroBeads on MACS columns.

Results the study describes overall, beyond this receptor: Study groups were not matched for age and gender, which possibly biased interpretation. Only a limited number of T2D and control samples were sequenced, so some T1D-only HECs might also appear in more T2D or control samples. Type 2 diabetes and control samples had highly correlated V and J gene usage patterns, with an average between-sample correlation of roughly 0.97. Few highly-expanded CD4+ clones, median one, were found in type 2 diabetes patients, accounting for a median approximately 4% of reads. In both CD4+ and CD8+ T cells, type 2 diabetes repertoires were highly diverse and significantly more diverse than type 1 diabetes repertoires.

Sequenced using an Illumina MiSeq. Genomic DNA from sorted T cell subsets was used as template for TCRbeta CDR3 amplification. The TCRbeta CDR3 region was amplified by multiplex PCR with 30 forward and 13 reverse primers. After the PCR products were purified with AMPure XP beads, a second PCR of 20 to 25 cycles was run to add indices and adaptors. Before sequencing, the libraries were purified from gel with the QIAquick Gel Extraction Kit. From the authors' description of their analysis: FLASH was used to merge paired-end reads, and IgBLAST was used to align the merged reads to IMGT V, D and J germline references. Reads with less than 70% alignment identity to germline references were removed, leaving some 10 million reads across the study. Following IMGT definitions, CDR3 boundaries, reading frame and productivity were assigned. Clones at or above 1% of reads were defined as highly-expanded clones, and diversity was measured by normalized Shannon entropy. Group differences in Shannon entropy were tested with unpaired two-tailed t-tests. Using fastp trimming at Q25 and MiXCR clonotype assembly, TCRdb reanalyzed the public sequencing data and kept in-frame beta chains. Rows with a matching CDR3 protein are joined into one entry that keeps the most common DNA and genes. TCRdb's processing, not the authors', yielded these V and J calls. A total of more than 250,000 distinct CDR3 sequences appear in this sample, roughly 44% of them only once. Together, the top ten hold roughly 13% of the sample.

The sequenced material came from peripheral blood mononuclear cells (PBMCs). The source is a man aged 18 to 30 with type 2 diabetes.

The CDR3 corresponds to CASSDAGGAYNEQFF. The nucleotide sequence reads as follows: TGTGCCAGCAGTGATGCGGGGGGCGCCTACAATGAGCAGTTCTTC. Here the chain combines TRBV2 and TRBJ2-1, with TRBD2 identical over 8 junction bases. Germline trimming: 3 bases from V, 2 bases from J; junction bases outside gene matches: 3. CDR1 is given as SNHLY and CDR2 as FYNNEI, both from the germline V gene. Inclusive of the bounding cysteine and phenylalanine, the CDR3 is 15 residues long. CDR3 DNA is the only sequence kept; it has 45 bases, read in frame from the first base. This CDR3, with the reference TRBV2 and TRBJ2-1 proteins standing in past its ends, gives the full variable domain EPEVTQTPSHQVTQMGQEVILRCVPISNHLYFYWYRQILGQKVEFLVSFYNNEISEKSEIFDDQFSVERPDGSNFTLKIRSTKLEDSAMYFCASSDAGGAYNEQFFGPGTRLTVL.